The entry below gives a single TCR beta chain sequence along with its context. Assay used: immunoSEQ multiplex PCR; TCRdb lists only in-frame clones, some missing. The sample holds about 94,000 clones, roughly 80% seen once. These data originate in a study of radiotherapy plus CTLA-4 blockade in lung cancer. About the study: Objective responses were documented in roughly 20% of patients, with disease control in about 28%.

Germline CDR1 reads SNHLY; CDR2 reads FYNNEI. V shed 8 bases, J shed 5 bases, and the junction held 17 bases outside the gene matches. The CDR3 length is 17 residues. The V gene is TRBV2, the J gene TRBJ2-5; 10 positions match TRBD2. The receptor was derived from a human donor with non-small cell lung cancer that progressed on radiotherapy plus ipilimumab. Source: peripheral blood, taken from a patient treated with radiotherapy plus ipilimumab. CDR3 in amino acids: CASGFPSGSPTPETQYF. CDR3 DNA: TGTGCCAGCGGTTTTCCTAGCGGGAGCCCGACCCCGGAGACCCAGTACTTC.